This is a list of T cell receptor beta chains from one sample in a study of blood T cells in healthy people across ages. TCRdb fed the 5' RACE reads into MiXCR, producing one record per CDR3 protein. Of about 1.6 million distinct CDR3 sequences in the sample, roughly a third were seen once. Sequenced input: blood. Receptor source: a woman in her twenties or thirties in good health. The CDR3 runs from the conserved cysteine through the conserved F or W. Each record gives: D gene, clone size, J gene, V gene, CDR3 protein, CDR3 DNA. A D gene is named only where the DNA matches it firmly. A row's size may be missing; if present it is once, few, many or a size class.

d_call: TRBD2; clone_size: .; j_call: TRBJ2-7; v_call: TRBV3-1; cdr3_aa: CASSQGKGTSSYEQYF; cdr3_nt: TGTGCCAGCAGCCAGGGTAAGGGGACTAGCTCCTACGAGCAGTACTTC
d_call: TRBD2; clone_size: few; j_call: TRBJ2-7; v_call: TRBV20-1; cdr3_aa: CSARERGPAYEQYF; cdr3_nt: TGCAGTGCCAGAGAGCGGGGGCCAGCCTACGAGCAGTACTTC
d_call: .; clone_size: .; j_call: TRBJ1-2; v_call: TRBV6-1; cdr3_aa: CASRGGDSFGYTF; cdr3_nt: TGTGCCAGCAGGGGGGGGGACTCCTTTGGCTACACCTTC
d_call: .; clone_size: many; j_call: TRBJ2-7; v_call: TRBV4-1; cdr3_aa: CASSQDTSRLPYEQYF; cdr3_nt: TGCGCCAGCAGCCAAGATACGTCGCGACTTCCCTACGAGCAGTACTTC
d_call: .; clone_size: few; j_call: TRBJ1-6; v_call: TRBV7-9; cdr3_aa: CASSPGGEVWPLHF; cdr3_nt: TGTGCCAGCAGCCCCGGCGGGGAAGTGTGGCCCCTCCACTTT
d_call: .; clone_size: .; j_call: TRBJ2-4; v_call: TRBV14; cdr3_aa: CASSLHREYEQYF; cdr3_nt: TGTGCCAGCAGCCTACACAGGGAATATGAGCAGTACTTC
d_call: .; clone_size: many; j_call: TRBJ2-1; v_call: TRBV7-2; cdr3_aa: CASSLSAHVRNEQFF; cdr3_nt: TGTGCCAGCAGCTTATCGGCCCACGTAAGGAATGAGCAGTTCTTC
d_call: .; clone_size: few; j_call: TRBJ2-3; v_call: TRBV6-1; cdr3_aa: CASLIPGTQYF; cdr3_nt: TGTGCCAGCTTGATCCCCGGTACGCAGTATTTT
d_call: .; clone_size: .; j_call: TRBJ2-1; v_call: TRBV25-1; cdr3_aa: CASSANRLRAEGDNEQFF; cdr3_nt: TGTGCCAGCAGTGCTAATCGCCTGCGGGCGGAGGGTGACAATGAGCAGTTCTTC
d_call: TRBD1; clone_size: few; j_call: TRBJ1-4; v_call: TRBV5-1; cdr3_aa: CASRERTGTEKLFF; cdr3_nt: TGCGCCAGCAGGGAGAGGACAGGGACTGAAAAACTGTTTTTT
d_call: TRBD2; clone_size: .; j_call: TRBJ2-1; v_call: TRBV3-1; cdr3_aa: CASRDLGTSNEQFF; cdr3_nt: TGTGCCAGCAGGGACCTCGGGACTAGCAATGAGCAGTTCTTC
d_call: .; clone_size: .; j_call: TRBJ1-1; v_call: TRBV4-1; cdr3_aa: CASSRGESMNTEAFF; cdr3_nt: TGCGCCAGCAGCCGGGGGGAGTCTATGAACACTGAAGCTTTCTTT
d_call: .; clone_size: few; j_call: TRBJ1-1; v_call: TRBV4-1; cdr3_aa: CASSQESRFGEAFF; cdr3_nt: TGCGCCAGCAGCCAAGAATCCAGGTTCGGGGAAGCTTTCTTT
d_call: .; clone_size: .; j_call: TRBJ2-5; v_call: TRBV5-6; cdr3_aa: CASSLVSRGETQYF; cdr3_nt: TGTGCCAGCAGCTTGGTTTCCCGGGGAGAGACCCAGTACTTC
d_call: .; clone_size: few; j_call: TRBJ1-1; v_call: TRBV20-1; cdr3_aa: CSAIRGFQNTEAFF; cdr3_nt: TGCAGTGCTATCCGGGGATTTCAGAACACTGAAGCTTTCTTT
d_call: .; clone_size: .; j_call: TRBJ2-3; v_call: TRBV11-2; cdr3_aa: CASSSTRRLPDTQYF; cdr3_nt: TGTGCCAGCAGCTCTACGCGCCGTTTGCCGGATACGCAGTATTTT
d_call: .; clone_size: .; j_call: TRBJ1-2; v_call: TRBV20-1; cdr3_aa: CSAPGNRDYGYTF; cdr3_nt: TGCAGTGCTCCGGGCAACAGAGACTATGGCTACACCTTC
d_call: TRBD1; clone_size: .; j_call: TRBJ1-1; v_call: TRBV27; cdr3_aa: CASSPSPGQGLGNTEAFF; cdr3_nt: TGTGCCAGCAGTCCATCTCCGGGACAGGGCCTGGGGAACACTGAAGCTTTCTTT
d_call: .; clone_size: .; j_call: TRBJ1-6; v_call: TRBV20-1; cdr3_aa: CSARDPGLLISDNSPLHF; cdr3_nt: TGCAGTGCTAGAGATCCAGGGTTACTCATTTCCGATAATTCACCCCTCCACTTT
d_call: TRBD1; clone_size: once; j_call: TRBJ1-2; v_call: TRBV6-1; cdr3_aa: CASTHSSGTGYGHTF; cdr3_nt: TGTGCCAGCACTCATTCTTCCGGGACAGGGTACGGCCACACCTTC
d_call: TRBD2; clone_size: few; j_call: TRBJ2-1; v_call: TRBV7-3; cdr3_aa: CASSLNPGLVNNEQFF; cdr3_nt: TGTGCCAGCAGCTTAAATCCGGGACTAGTTAACAATGAGCAGTTCTTC
d_call: .; clone_size: .; j_call: TRBJ2-7; v_call: TRBV6-6; cdr3_aa: CATSGLESGNPGDEQYF; cdr3_nt: TGTGCCACCTCCGGGTTAGAAAGCGGCAACCCTGGGGACGAGCAGTACTTC
d_call: TRBD2; clone_size: .; j_call: TRBJ2-1; v_call: TRBV2; cdr3_aa: CASGAGRSYNEQFF; cdr3_nt: TGTGCCAGCGGAGCGGGGAGGTCCTACAATGAGCAGTTCTTC
d_call: TRBD2; clone_size: .; j_call: TRBJ2-1; v_call: TRBV6-6; cdr3_aa: CASLSGGAQYNEQFF; cdr3_nt: TGTGCCAGTCTTAGCGGGGGGGCCCAGTACAATGAGCAGTTCTTC
d_call: .; clone_size: few; j_call: TRBJ2-5; v_call: TRBV20-1; cdr3_aa: CSARDGGSMTDKWQYF; cdr3_nt: TGCAGTGCTAGAGATGGGGGAAGTATGACAGACAAATGGCAGTACTTC
d_call: TRBD1; clone_size: once; j_call: TRBJ1-2; v_call: TRBV20-1; cdr3_aa: CSAPPGTAFNYGYTF; cdr3_nt: TGCAGTGCTCCTCCCGGGACAGCTTTTAACTATGGCTACACCTTC
d_call: TRBD2; clone_size: .; j_call: TRBJ2-7; v_call: TRBV20-1; cdr3_aa: CSARPTSGMGEQYF; cdr3_nt: TGCAGTGCTCGTCCCACTAGCGGGATGGGAGAGCAGTACTTC
d_call: TRBD2; clone_size: .; j_call: TRBJ2-7; v_call: TRBV20-1; cdr3_aa: CSAWTSGRNEQYF; cdr3_nt: TGCAGTGCCTGGACTAGCGGGAGAAACGAGCAGTACTTC
d_call: .; clone_size: .; j_call: TRBJ2-3; v_call: TRBV5-1; cdr3_aa: CASRPGYYTDTQYF; cdr3_nt: TGCGCCAGCAGGCCAGGGTACTACACAGATACGCAGTATTTT
d_call: .; clone_size: many; j_call: TRBJ1-2; v_call: TRBV4-2; cdr3_aa: CASSQDLTINYGYTF; cdr3_nt: TGTGCCAGCAGCCAAGATTTAACGATTAACTATGGCTACACCTTC
d_call: .; clone_size: .; j_call: TRBJ2-5; v_call: TRBV21-1; cdr3_aa: CASSVGTSRGQETQYF; cdr3_nt: TGTGCCAGCAGCGTAGGAACTAGCCGTGGGCAAGAGACCCAGTACTTC
d_call: .; clone_size: .; j_call: TRBJ2-7; v_call: TRBV28; cdr3_aa: CASSFRGVSGEQYF; cdr3_nt: TGTGCCAGCAGTTTCAGGGGCGTCTCAGGGGAGCAGTACTTC
d_call: TRBD1; clone_size: .; j_call: TRBJ2-7; v_call: TRBV20-1; cdr3_aa: CSASTGGAPGKHEQYF; cdr3_nt: TGCAGTGCTAGTACAGGGGGCGCACCGGGAAAACACGAGCAGTACTTC
d_call: .; clone_size: .; j_call: TRBJ2-3; v_call: TRBV6-2/TRBV6-3; cdr3_aa: CASSYSKDSGSLRDTQYF; cdr3_nt: TGTGCCAGCAGTTACTCGAAGGACAGCGGGTCTCTGAGGGATACGCAGTATTTT
d_call: TRBD2; clone_size: many; j_call: TRBJ2-1; v_call: TRBV29-1; cdr3_aa: CSVASGSGYNEQFF; cdr3_nt: TGCAGCGTCGCAAGCGGGAGCGGCTACAATGAGCAGTTCTTC
d_call: TRBD2; clone_size: few; j_call: TRBJ2-3; v_call: TRBV30; cdr3_aa: CAWSVHSGNTDTQYF; cdr3_nt: TGTGCCTGGAGTGTACATAGCGGGAACACAGATACGCAGTATTTT
d_call: .; clone_size: .; j_call: TRBJ2-7; v_call: TRBV12-3/TRBV12-4; cdr3_aa: CASRDPPDYEQYF; cdr3_nt: TGTGCCAGCAGAGACCCACCGGACTACGAGCAGTACTTC
d_call: TRBD1; clone_size: few; j_call: TRBJ1-2; v_call: TRBV4-1; cdr3_aa: CASSQEVRGQGGYTF; cdr3_nt: TGCGCCAGCAGCCAAGAAGTCAGGGGACAGGGAGGCTACACCTTC
d_call: TRBD2; clone_size: few; j_call: TRBJ2-3; v_call: TRBV28; cdr3_aa: CASESGRTDTQYF; cdr3_nt: TGTGCCAGCGAAAGCGGGAGAACAGATACGCAGTATTTT
d_call: TRBD1; clone_size: .; j_call: TRBJ1-6; v_call: TRBV25-1; cdr3_aa: CASSADKGANSPLHF; cdr3_nt: TGTGCCAGCAGTGCCGACAAGGGGGCAAATTCACCCCTCCACTTT
d_call: .; clone_size: few; j_call: TRBJ1-6; v_call: TRBV2; cdr3_aa: CASSPGEVFNNSPLHF; cdr3_nt: TGTGCCAGCAGCCCTGGCGAAGTATTCAATAATTCACCCCTCCACTTT
d_call: .; clone_size: .; j_call: TRBJ1-1; v_call: TRBV12-3/TRBV12-4; cdr3_aa: CASRTRGSIAFTEAFF; cdr3_nt: TGTGCCAGCAGGACACGGGGGTCTATCGCCTTCACTGAAGCTTTCTTT
d_call: .; clone_size: .; j_call: TRBJ1-4; v_call: TRBV3-1; cdr3_aa: CASSPTRANEKLFF; cdr3_nt: TGTGCCAGCAGCCCAACGAGAGCTAATGAAAAACTGTTTTTT
d_call: TRBD2; clone_size: .; j_call: TRBJ2-7; v_call: TRBV14; cdr3_aa: CASSQEPTSGRYEQYF; cdr3_nt: TGTGCCAGCAGCCAGGAACCGACTAGCGGGAGGTACGAGCAGTACTTC
d_call: .; clone_size: few; j_call: TRBJ1-2; v_call: TRBV29-1; cdr3_aa: CSVEVRVRNGYTF; cdr3_nt: TGCAGCGTTGAAGTGAGAGTCCGAAATGGCTACACCTTC
d_call: .; clone_size: .; j_call: TRBJ1-1; v_call: TRBV28; cdr3_aa: CASSSETEAFF; cdr3_nt: TGTGCCAGCAGTTCCGAAACTGAAGCTTTCTTT
d_call: TRBD1; clone_size: .; j_call: TRBJ2-5; v_call: TRBV4-1; cdr3_aa: CASSQGTGILETQYF; cdr3_nt: TGCGCCAGCAGTCAGGGGACAGGGATTCTGGAGACCCAGTACTTC
d_call: .; clone_size: .; j_call: TRBJ2-7; v_call: TRBV20-1; cdr3_aa: CSARDVGTSYEQYF; cdr3_nt: TGCAGTGCTAGAGATGTAGGGACCTCCTACGAGCAGTACTTC
d_call: TRBD1; clone_size: .; j_call: TRBJ2-3; v_call: TRBV5-1; cdr3_aa: CASRDRGRADTQYF; cdr3_nt: TGCGCCAGTAGGGACAGGGGGCGCGCAGATACGCAGTATTTT